A selection of T cell receptor beta chains follows, all from one sample in a study of technical replicates of blood from a few donors. The repertoire was sequenced with immunoSEQ multiplex PCR; TCRdb's copy has only in-frame clones and lacks some. The profile covers nearly 80,000 clones, with more than 85% appearing a single time and around 0.38% taken by the ten largest. Sequenced sample: T cells isolated from PBMCs. These receptors were taken from a human donor in good health. Both conserved end residues are part of each CDR3. D genes are given only for firm matches. Only some rows state a clone size, as once, few, many or a class for expanded clones.

15	TRBV14	-	-	TRBJ2-5	CASSQAYYLQETQYF	TGTGCCAGCAGCCAAGCGTATTACCTACAAGAGACCCAGTACTTC
14	TRBV7-9	-	-	TRBJ2-7	CASSRPGMVTEQYF	TGTGCCAGCAGTCGCCCCGGGATGGTGACCGAGCAGTACTTC
15	TRBV27	once	TRBD2	TRBJ2-1	CASSLISGSNNEQFF	TGTGCCAGCAGTTTAATTAGCGGGAGCAACAATGAGCAGTTCTTC
13	TRBV9	-	-	TRBJ1-1	CASSVEILTEAFF	TGTGCCAGCAGCGTAGAAATCCTCACTGAAGCTTTCTTT
15	TRBV6-5	-	TRBD1	TRBJ1-4	CASSKNRGQNEKLFF	TGTGCCAGCAGTAAAAACAGGGGGCAGAATGAAAAACTGTTTTTT
14	TRBV7-2	-	-	TRBJ2-7	CASSQDGGAYEQYF	TGTGCCAGCAGCCAAGACGGCGGCGCCTACGAGCAGTACTTC
12	TRBV14	-	TRBD1	TRBJ2-1	CASSQGQGVQFF	TGTGCCAGCAGCCAGGGACAGGGCGTACAGTTCTTC
13	TRBV27	-	-	TRBJ2-5	CASSLWGEETQYF	TGTGCCAGCAGTTTATGGGGAGAAGAGACCCAGTACTTC
14	TRBV28	-	TRBD1	TRBJ1-2	CASSSGQGAYSYTF	TGTGCCAGCAGTTCGGGACAGGGGGCCTATAGCTACACCTTC
14	TRBV5-4	-	-	TRBJ1-2	CASSLEVSRAGYTF	TGTGCCAGCAGCTTGGAAGTTAGCAGGGCTGGCTACACCTTC
19	TRBV19	-	TRBD1	TRBJ2-1	CASSKTSLRTGGIDNEQFF	TGTGCCAGTAGTAAGACCTCCTTAAGGACAGGGGGTATCGACAATGAGCAGTTCTTC
13	TRBV9	-	TRBD1	TRBJ1-3	CASSTGEVNTIYF	TGTGCCAGTTCGACAGGGGAAGTCAACACCATATATTTT
15	TRBV2	-	-	TRBJ2-3	CASSGTYIGTDTQYF	TGTGCCAGCAGCGGGACTTATATTGGAACAGATACGCAGTATTTT
15	TRBV29-1	-	TRBD1	TRBJ2-1	CSVEADRRRWNEQFF	TGCAGCGTTGAAGCGGACAGGAGGCGGTGGAATGAGCAGTTCTTC
15	TRBV9	-	TRBD2	TRBJ2-1	CASSVALATYNEQFF	TGTGCCAGCAGCGTTGCACTAGCGACCTACAATGAGCAGTTCTTC
14	TRBV5-4	-	-	TRBJ2-7	CASSLEQGIYEQYF	TGTGCCAGCAGCTTGGAGCAGGGGATTTACGAGCAGTACTTC
16	TRBV6-5	-	-	TRBJ1-2	CASSYLRLKYNYGYTF	TGTGCCAGCAGTTACCTCAGACTAAAGTACAACTATGGCTACACCTTC
14	TRBV4-1	-	-	TRBJ2-3	CASSPRLSADTQYF	TGCGCCAGCAGCCCTAGACTTAGCGCAGATACGCAGTATTTT
13	TRBV29-1	-	TRBD1	TRBJ2-7	CSVAPNRGYEQYF	TGCAGCGTTGCTCCTAACAGGGGGTACGAGCAGTACTTC
12	TRBV7-8	-	-	TRBJ2-7	CASSAPGYEQYF	TGTGCCAGCAGCGCGCCCGGCTACGAGCAGTACTTC
16	TRBV7-2	-	-	TRBJ2-3	CASSLKQGPEGYTQYF	TGTGCCAGCAGCTTAAAGCAGGGCCCAGAAGGGTATACGCAGTATTTT
12	TRBV7-9	-	-	TRBJ1-4	CASSGTGRKLFF	TGTGCCAGCAGCGGTACAGGGCGCAAGCTGTTTTTT
14	TRBV6-1	-	TRBD1	TRBJ2-3	CASRTTGATDTQYF	TGTGCCAGCAGGACGACAGGGGCAACAGATACGCAGTATTTT
16	TRBV2	-	-	TRBJ2-3	CASSEWDSGMGDTQYF	TGTGCCAGCAGTGAATGGGATAGCGGCATGGGAGATACGCAGTATTTT
13	TRBV7-8	once	-	TRBJ1-2	CASSLQGAGGYTF	TGTGCCAGCAGCTTACAGGGAGCGGGGGGCTACACCTTC
17	TRBV5-1	-	TRBD2	TRBJ2-3	CASSLDPPSGSTDTQYF	TGCGCCAGCAGCTTGGATCCGCCTAGCGGTAGCACAGATACGCAGTATTTT
14	TRBV19	-	-	TRBJ1-2	CASSIVSGVSGYTF	TGTGCCAGTAGTATAGTTTCGGGGGTTAGCGGCTACACCTTC
16	TRBV4-1	-	TRBD1	TRBJ1-2	CASSQGSRDSAMGYTF	TGCGCCAGCAGCCAGGGCTCCCGGGACAGCGCCATGGGCTACACCTTC
12	TRBV7-9	-	TRBD1	TRBJ1-1	CASSFQGAEAFF	TGTGCCAGCAGCTTCCAGGGGGCTGAAGCTTTCTTT
14	TRBV7-9	-	-	TRBJ1-2	CASSLEGDNYGYTF	TGTGCCAGCAGCCTAGAGGGGGATAACTATGGCTACACCTTC
13	TRBV28	-	-	TRBJ1-2	CASTDRTDYGYTF	TGTGCCAGCACCGATAGGACAGACTATGGCTACACCTTC
18	TRBV5-1	-	TRBD1	TRBJ2-5	CASSLGRGTGISGETQYF	TGCGCCAGCAGCTTGGGGAGGGGGACAGGGATATCAGGAGAGACCCAGTACTTC
14	TRBV19	-	-	TRBJ2-1	CASNSGEDYNEQFF	TGTGCCAGTAATTCAGGGGAAGACTACAATGAGCAGTTCTTC
17	TRBV10-3	-	TRBD1	TRBJ2-1	CAISESRGQGPYNEQFF	TGTGCCATCAGTGAGAGCAGGGGACAGGGTCCCTACAATGAGCAGTTCTTC
17	TRBV18	-	TRBD1	TRBJ1-3	CASSTDRTGGSGNTIYF	TGTGCCAGCTCAACCGATCGGACAGGGGGCTCTGGAAACACCATATATTTT
11	TRBV20-1	-	-	TRBJ2-1	CSARLGAEQFF	TGCAGTGCCAGACTAGGCGCTGAGCAGTTCTTC